What follows are 11 T cell receptor beta chains derived from one specimen sequenced in a study of T cell responses to AZD1222 COVID-19 vaccine. Clones were sequenced by immunoSEQ multiplex PCR, and TCRdb holds only the in-frame ones, with some missing. The sample shows 95,000 to 130,000 clones, approximately 83% of them seen only once. Here the sequenced sample was peripheral blood, taken on day 0 of MenACWY control vaccination. These receptors were obtained from an adult in good health.

This chain connects TRBV2 to TRBJ2-7, with 9 positions matching TRBD2. Trimming at V came to 5 bases and at J to 2 bases, leaving 7 bases not matched to a gene. The CDR3 covers 15 residues. Per the germline V gene, CDR1 is SNHLY and CDR2 is FYNNEI. The CDR3 loop is CASSPTGGGAYEQYF. CDR3 DNA sequence: TGTGCCAGCAGTCCTACTGGCGGGGGGGCCTACGAGCAGTACTTC.

The gene calls are TRBV7-6 and TRBJ2-3, with a tentative D call TRBD1 (5 bases). This CDR3 region has 15 residues. Trimming left V 1 base short and J 1 base short, with 9 bases between. Germline V gene sequence: CDR1 SGHVS, CDR2 FNYEAQ. The CDR3 nucleotides are TGTGCCAGCAGCTTAGATGGGGCTCGCACAGATACGCAGTATTTT. Amino acids: CASSLDGARTDTQYF. The whole variable domain, remainder taken from reference TRBV7-6 and TRBJ2-3, is GAGVSQSPRYKVTKRGQDVALRCDPISGHVSLYWYRQALGQGPEFLTYFNYEAQQDKSGLPNDRFSAERPEGSISTLTIQRTEQRDSAMYRCASSLDGARTDTQYFGPGTRLTVL.

J is TRBJ1-2 and V is TRBV19; D is undetermined. With 1 base removed from V and 8 bases from J, the gap between germline ends came to 14 bases. The germline V gene encodes CDR1 LNHDA and CDR2 SQIVND (reference sequence). The CDR3 length is 14 residues. The CDR3 protein is CASSIGTRFRGYTF. CDR3 bases: TGTGCCAGTAGTATAGGTACGAGGTTTCGAGGCTACACCTTC.

In its sample, this clone was seen a few times. This rearrangement joins TRBV11-3 to TRBJ2-2; 9 positions agree with TRBD1. The length of the CDR3 is 16 residues. The ends lost 5 bases at V and 4 bases at J; junction bases unmatched: 8. The V gene's germline CDR1 is SGHNT and CDR2 YENEEA. CDR3 DNA: TGTGCCAGCAGCCTGGGACAGGGTGAAGGCACCGGGGAGCTGTTTTTT. Residues: CASSLGQGEGTGELFF. Filled out from reference TRBV11-3 and TRBJ2-2, the complete variable domain reads EAGVVQSPRYKIIEKKQPVAFWCNPISGHNTLYWYLQNLGQGPELLIRYENEEAVDDSQLPKDRFSAERLKGVDSTLKIQPAELGDSAVYLCASSLGQGEGTGELFFGEGSRLTVL.

The CDR3 region has the DNA TGTGCCAGCAGCCAGGGGGCCGGTAATTCACCCCTCCACTTT. Residues: CASSQGAGNSPLHF. V gene TRBV6-5 combines with J gene TRBJ1-6; 8 nucleotides line up with TRBD1. V was pared by 6 bases and J by 6 bases, with 4 bases of the junction left unmatched. CDR3 length equals 14 residues. From germline, CDR1 is MNHEY and CDR2 SVGAGI.

This clone was observed once. The chain links TRBV5-1 to TRBJ1-4, with D hard to call. V shed 4 bases and J shed 4 bases, with 14 bases lying between them. The germline CDR1 and CDR2 sequences are SGHRS and YFSETQ. This CDR3 comprises 15 residues. The CDR3 DNA is TGCGCCAGCAGCATCGGACGGAACCTTAATGAAAAACTGTTTTTT. Translated: CASSIGRNLNEKLFF.

The V call is TRBV21-1, the J call TRBJ1-2. TRBV21-1 is a pseudogene locus. This CDR3 is built from 17 residues. DNA of the CDR3: TGTGCCAGCAGCCCTTCCCTCGGCAGGGGAGGGAACTATGGCTACACCTTC. Protein sequence: CASSPSLGRGGNYGYTF.

This chain links TRBV6-2 or TRBV6-3 with TRBJ2-7; D is tentatively TRBD1 or TRBD2 (5 bases each). In germline, CDR1 is MNHEY, CDR2 SVGEGT. CDR3 length: 16 residues. Trimming took 6 bases from V and 1 from J, leaving 19 bases between them. The CDR3 nucleotides are TGTGCCAGCAGCGGGACGGGCTCTCGTCGGTCCTACGAGCAGTACTTC. This translates into CASSGTGSRRSYEQYF.

V is TRBV7-9 and J is TRBJ2-5, with TRBD1 matching 8 bases. The V gene's germline CDR1 is SEHNR and CDR2 FQNEAQ (reference sequence). The V segment lost 5 bases and the J segment 3 bases; nucleotides outside the gene matches: 2. The length of the CDR3 is 13 residues. The CDR3 DNA reads TGTGCCAGCAGCGAGGACAGGGAAGAGACCCAGTACTTC. Its protein is CASSEDREETQYF.

The rearrangement uses TRBV5-4 and TRBJ1-2; 12 bases map to TRBD1. Germline V gives CDR1 SGHNT, CDR2 YYREEE (reference sequence). Trimming cost V 4 bases and J 10 bases; bases outside gene matches: 8. The CDR3 covers 14 residues. CDR3 DNA sequence: TGTGCCAGCAGCATCCCGGGACAGGGGGCCGCCTACACCTTC. Amino acids: CASSIPGQGAAYTF.

The chain's CDR3 is CASSVGPDSYEQYF. CDR3 DNA: TGTGCCAGCAGCGTAGGTCCAGATTCCTACGAGCAGTACTTC. V and J are TRBV9 and TRBJ2-7; no clear D gene. The CDR3 covers 14 residues. In germline, CDR1 is SGDLS, CDR2 YYNGEE. The germline V and J ends were trimmed by 0 bases and 1 base, with 8 bases remaining between them.